Listed below are T cell receptor beta chains from one sample, sequenced in a study of cytomegalovirus exposure and HLA in healthy donors. The data were produced by immunoSEQ multiplex PCR, yet TCRdb's version contains in-frame clones alone and is incomplete. There are tens of thousands of clones in the sample; about 60% occur only once, and 9.5% to 15% lies in the top ten. The source material was PBMCs. These TCRs come from a man aged 55 to 70 in good health and CMV-seropositive. Both conserved end residues are part of each CDR3.

len	v_gene	j_gene	CDR3aa
14	TRBV5-6	TRBJ2-5	CASSSRPGGETQYF
13	TRBV5-4	TRBJ2-3	CAGGLLHTDTQYF
14	TRBV27	TRBJ2-1	CASTRLAGNNEQFF
14	TRBV28	TRBJ1-2	CASSNQGAVYGYTF
14	TRBV30	TRBJ2-7	CAWSLGGDSDEQYF
13	TRBV7-6	TRBJ1-2	CASSSGQGYGYTF
15	TRBV11-2	TRBJ2-3	CASTPSGISTDTQYF
14	TRBV18	TRBJ2-7	CASSPTSGAYEQYF
14	TRBV6-1	TRBJ1-5	CASTQGGSGQPQHF
17	TRBV5-4	TRBJ2-5	CASSLGTGTRASETQYF
15	TRBV19	TRBJ2-3	CASSTRQGVTDTQYF
16	TRBV7-3	TRBJ2-3	CASSLLATGGTDTQYF
15	TRBV9	TRBJ1-6	CASSVSTGGNSPLHF
13	TRBV27	TRBJ2-1	CASSRLRRDEQFF
16	TRBV4-3	TRBJ2-1	CASSRGLAGAYNEQFF
16	TRBV7-2	TRBJ2-5	CASSATTSGSVETQYF
13	TRBV29-1	TRBJ2-1	CSASTRTYNEQFF
15	TRBV28	TRBJ2-1	CASSPRFPGYNEQFF
17	TRBV14	TRBJ2-5	CASSQVLPGLVRETQYF
14	TRBV28	TRBJ2-7	CASTSVDRRYEQYF
13	TRBV11-2	TRBJ1-1	CASKGTSNTEAFF
17	TRBV10-3	TRBJ2-7	CAISELSPGQGAGEQYF
15	TRBV19	TRBJ1-1	CASSIKTGMNTEAFF
13	TRBV10-3	TRBJ2-5	CATRDKKQETQYF
13	TRBV2	TRBJ2-7	CASRPARTYEQYF
14	TRBV2	TRBJ2-3	CASRKTGGTDTQYF
14	TRBV19	TRBJ2-5	CASSKGGQGETQYF
13	TRBV7-7	TRBJ2-3	CASSLVLSDTQYF
15	TRBV27	TRBJ1-4	CASSLGQGYNEKLFF
16	TRBV5-1	TRBJ2-3	CASSRGVGQTTDTQYF
16	TRBV27	TRBJ1-4	CASSLLGTGTREKLFF
15	TRBV27	TRBJ2-7	CATLGPGTGGYEQYF
15	TRBV28	TRBJ2-7	CASSPPEQGAYEQYF
15	TRBV4-2	TRBJ2-1	CASSLHSGPYNEQFF
17	TRBV30	TRBJ1-1	CAWSGYGQAQMNTEAFF